Presented here are 30 T cell receptor beta chains from one specimen sequenced in a study of glioma-infiltrating T cells. The iRepertoire nested amplicon-rescue multiplex PCR amplified TCR alpha and beta CDR3s from RNA. TCRdb redid the calling of the multiplex PCR reads with MiXCR, one entry per CDR3 protein. This sample has roughly 350,000 distinct CDR3 sequences, with about two fifths found just once. Input material: glioma tissue, nonneoplastic brain tissue, or PBMCs (not recorded which). Source of these receptors: a human donor with low-grade glioma or glioblastoma, undergoing nonglioma brain surgery, or in good health (not recorded which).

This clonotype was recorded only once. It may be a read error: a sequence one base away is much more abundant. The genes are TRBV20-1 and TRBJ2-7; D remains ambiguous. The CDR3 runs to 12 residues. Germline CDR1 and CDR2: DFQATT and SNEGSKA (reference sequence). Between the trimmed V and J ends, which lost 2 bases and 2 bases, there was a span of 7 bases. Written as DNA, the CDR3 is TGCAGTGCTAGAATGGTAGCCTACGAGCAGTACTTC. Translation: CSARMVAYEQYF.

The chain employs TRBV6-5 and TRBJ2-7; D is possibly TRBD1 (5 bases). There are 12 residues in the CDR3. V lost 6 bases, J lost 10 bases, and 16 bases lay in between. Germline V gene data show CDR1 as MNHEY and CDR2 as SVGAGI. The CDR3 DNA sequence: TGTGCCAGCAGGTCACAGGTGGTGGACCAGTACTTC. This sequence encodes CASRSQVVDQYF.

A few counts support this clonotype. V usage is TRBV11-2 and J usage is TRBJ2-1; 7 nucleotides agree with TRBD2. J was trimmed by 3 bases and V by 4 bases; bases with no gene match: 0. Germline loops: CDR1 SGHAT, CDR2 FQNNGV. The CDR3 is 13 amino acids. This chain's CDR3 is CASSWTSYNEQFF. The CDR3 nucleotides are TGTGCCAGCAGCTGGACTAGCTACAATGAGCAGTTCTTC.

V gene TRBV28 combines with J gene TRBJ2-1, with 14 bases matching TRBD2. CDR1 MDHEN and CDR2 SYDVKM come from the germline V gene. J lost 5 bases, V lost 3 bases, and 18 bases had no gene match. This CDR3 is built from 21 residues. The CDR3 DNA follows: TGTGCCAGCAGTTTCGCTCCCCCCCCCAGGACTAGCGGGAGGACTCACAATGAGCAGTTCTTC. This codes for CASSFAPPPRTSGRTHNEQFF. The full variable domain, completed using reference TRBV28 and TRBJ2-1, is DVKVTQSSRYLVKRTGEKVFLECVQDMDHENMFWYRQDPGLGLRLIYFSYDVKMKEKGDIPEGYSVSREKKERFSLILESASTNQTSMYLCASSFAPPPRTSGRTHNEQFFGPGTRLTVL.

This rearrangement joins TRBV28 to TRBJ2-3; TRBD2 matches 9 bases. CDR3 length: 17 amino acids. CDR1 MDHEN and CDR2 SYDVKM come from the germline V gene. With V trimmed by 1 base and J by 3 bases, 8 bases remained unmatched. CDR3 coding DNA: TGTGCCAGCAGTTTATATGCTAGCGGGACTTCTACAGATACGCAGTATTTT. Protein sequence: CASSLYASGTSTDTQYF. The whole variable domain, remainder taken from reference TRBV28 and TRBJ2-3, is DVKVTQSSRYLVKRTGEKVFLECVQDMDHENMFWYRQDPGLGLRLIYFSYDVKMKEKGDIPEGYSVSREKKERFSLILESASTNQTSMYLCASSLYASGTSTDTQYFGPGTRLTVL.

Regarding this clonotype: A much larger clone is a single base away; this may be a read error. This chain uses TRBV6-6 with TRBJ2-3; 9 bases are a match to TRBD2. The germline V gene encodes CDR1 MNHNY and CDR2 SVGAGI (reference sequence). CDR3 size: 17 residues. CDR3 bases: TGTGCCAGCAGTTACTCGATAACTAGCGGGCCCACAGAAACGCAGTATTTT. This translates into CASSYSITSGPTETQYF.

A note on this clonotype: A much larger clone lies a single base off, so this may be a read error. V is TRBV6-6 and J is TRBJ1-1, with D unresolved. This CDR3 has 12 amino acids. V shed 11 bases and J shed 0 bases, with 10 bases lying between them. The V gene's germline CDR1 is MNHNY and CDR2 SVGAGI (reference sequence). The CDR3 coding sequence is TGTGCCGAACGGGGAGTGAACACTGAAGCTTTCTTT. Translating it yields CAERGVNTEAFF.

The chain combines TRBV9 with TRBJ1-2; D may be TRBD1 (5 bases). Trimming stripped 2 bases from V and 6 bases from J, with 17 bases between. Germline V CDR1 and CDR2: SGDLS, YYNGEE. The CDR3 totals 15 residues. CDR3 sequence reads: CASSVGTNSGNGYTF. In DNA, the CDR3 is TGTGCCAGCAGCGTGGGGACTAACTCGGGGAATGGCTACACCTTC.

The chain is built from TRBV7-2 and TRBJ1-3; TRBD1 aligns across 7 bases. Germline CDR1 is SGHTA and CDR2 is FQGNSA. The CDR3 loop spans 15 amino acids. The ends lost 4 bases at V and 3 bases at J; junction bases unmatched: 6. CDR3 coding DNA: TGTGCCAGCAGCTCAAGGGGGACAGATGGAAACACCATATATTTT. The encoded protein is CASSSRGTDGNTIYF.

Worth noting for this clonotype: A much bigger clone sits one base away, suggesting this may be a read error. The chain is built from TRBV20-1 and TRBJ1-2; the match to TRBD1 covers 8 bases. Germline CDR1 DFQATT, CDR2 SNEGSKA (reference sequence). The CDR3 runs to 15 residues. The CDR3 loop is CSAESLRQGSYGYIF. The CDR3 DNA reads as TGCAGTGCTGAATCCTTAAGACAGGGGAGTTATGGCTACATCTTC.

The chain employs TRBV7-3 and TRBJ1-1; D is possibly TRBD1 (5 bases). The ends were cut back, 4 bases at V and 4 bases at J, with 13 bases in the middle. Germline values: CDR1 SGHTA, CDR2 FQGTGA. The CDR3 totals 14 residues. Here the CDR3 DNA reads TGTGCCAGCAGCTCTCAGGGTTACAGCACTGAAGCTTTCTTT. Translated, it gives CASSSQGYSTEAFF.

This clonotype has only one observation. The genes are TRBV6-6 and TRBJ2-1, with 8 positions matching TRBD2. The germline CDR1 and CDR2 sequences are MNHNY and SVGAGI (reference sequence). This CDR3 spans 15 amino acids. The V segment lost 5 bases and the J segment 13 bases; nucleotides outside the gene matches: 16. The CDR3 DNA is TGTGCCAGCAGTACAAGACTAGCGCAGGGGATTGAACAGTTCTTC. Its translation: CASSTRLAQGIEQFF.

This clonotype was detected a few times. The V gene is TRBV4-3, the J gene TRBJ1-5; 8 bases align to TRBD1. The CDR3 is made up of 15 amino acids. Germline V gives CDR1 LGHNA, CDR2 YSLEER. With 0 bases clipped from V and 6 bases from J, the junction kept 4 bases outside the gene matches. CDR3 in amino acids: CASSQDGQGGQPQHF. CDR3 DNA sequence: TGCGCCAGCAGCCAAGACGGACAGGGCGGTCAGCCCCAGCATTTT.

This clonotype was detected only once. This rearrangement joins TRBV3-1 to TRBJ1-3; no firm D call. From germline, CDR1 is LGHDT and CDR2 YNNKEL (reference sequence). CDR3 length: 12 amino acids. V lost 0 bases to trimming and J lost 10 bases, with 7 bases between them. CDR3 sequence: CASSQDKRTIYF. For the CDR3, the DNA is TGTGCCAGCAGCCAAGATAAGCGGACCATATATTTT.

V and J are TRBV2 and TRBJ2-6; either TRBD1 or TRBD2 may supply D (5 bases each). Germline CDR1 is SNHLY and CDR2 is FYNNEI. V was cut by 3 bases and J by 0 bases, with 24 bases left in between. This CDR3 contains 21 residues. CDR3 region: CASSEPGRYSHRFSGANVLTF. The CDR3 DNA reads TGTGCCAGCAGTGAGCCGGGACGGTACTCCCACCGTTTCTCTGGGGCCAACGTCCTGACTTTC.

With regard to this clonotype: One base away lies a much larger clone, so this may be a sequencing read error. The chain has TRBV20-1 and TRBJ1-1; D is undetermined. This CDR3 has 15 amino acids. The germline CDR1 and CDR2 sequences are DFQATT and SNEGSKA (reference sequence). V shed 0 bases and J shed 0 bases, with 11 bases lying between them. The CDR3 loop reads CSARDHPEMNTEAFF. In nucleotides, the CDR3 is TGCAGTGCTAGAGATCACCCGGAGATGAACACTGAAGCTTTCTTT.

The DNA for the CDR3 is TGTGCCAGCAGTTTAGAGTTTTCGACCCAGTACTTC. This translates into CASSLEFSTQYF. This sequence joins TRBV28 and TRBJ2-5; D not certain. This CDR3 has 12 residues. In germline, CDR1 is MDHEN, CDR2 SYDVKM. V gave up 2 bases and J gave up 7 bases, with 8 bases separating them.

The CDR3 nucleotides read TGTGCCAGCAGCTTGGGTGGGTCGGCTACCCCCTACGAGCAGTACTTC. Translating gives CASSLGGSATPYEQYF. The chain combines TRBV7-9 with TRBJ2-7; D is undetermined. The CDR3 spans 16 residues. Trimming stripped 3 bases from V and 2 bases from J, with 17 bases between. The germline gives CDR1 SEHNR, CDR2 FQNEAQ (reference sequence).

The CDR3 bases are TGTGCCAGCAGTTTAGAGGGGGAGACAGGGTACTACGAGCAGTACTTC. It yields the protein CASSLEGETGYYEQYF. The gene calls are TRBV12-3 or TRBV12-4 and TRBJ2-7, with 7 bases identical to TRBD1. With V trimmed by 1 base and J by 3 bases, 9 bases remained unmatched. CDR3 length equals 16 residues.

This clonotype was seen just once. This may stem from a read error, because a much larger clone lies one nucleotide away. The chain couples TRBV6-5 to TRBJ2-7, with 7 positions matching TRBD1. CDR1 and CDR2 from the germline V gene are MNHEY and SVGAGI. V was clipped by 4 bases and J by 5 bases; unmatched bases: 8. The CDR3 runs 14 residues. The CDR3 spells CASSWRQGRHEQYF. The CDR3 bases are TGTGCCAGCAGTTGGCGACAGGGACGGCACGAGCAGTACTTC.

Turning to this clonotype: Since a much larger clone is just one base distant, this may be a read error. The chain recombines TRBV28 with TRBJ2-3, with 9 bases aligning to TRBD2. The CDR3 has 15 residues. Germline V lookup: CDR1 MDHEN, CDR2 SYDVKM. CDR3 residues: CTSSLLAGVTDTQYF. The CDR3 nucleotides are TGTACCAGCAGTTTATTAGCGGGAGTCACAGATACGCAGTATTTT.

This clonotype has just a few counts. The V call is TRBV24-1, the J call TRBJ2-1; possibly TRBD1 or TRBD2 for D (5 bases each). Germline V gene data show CDR1 as KGHDR and CDR2 as SFDVKD. The CDR3 extends over 15 amino acids. Trimming pared 3 bases from V and 6 bases from J, leaving 14 bases between. The chain's CDR3 is CATSDRDAGFNEQFF. The CDR3 DNA sequence: TGTGCCACCAGTGATAGGGACGCAGGATTCAATGAGCAGTTCTTC.

In regard to this clonotype: This may come from a read error, since a much larger clone is one base off. This rearrangement joins TRBV7-9 to TRBJ2-7; D gene uncertain. Trimming removed 3 bases from V and 5 bases from J, with 8 bases in between. The V gene's germline CDR1 is SEHNR and CDR2 FQNEAQ (reference sequence). The CDR3 consists of 12 residues. This CDR3 reads CASSFDTDEQYF. CDR3 DNA: TGTGCCAGCAGCTTCGACACGGACGAGCAGTACTTC. The full variable domain, its missing parts supplied by reference TRBV7-9 and TRBJ2-7, is DTGVSQNPRHKITKRGQNVTFRCDPISEHNRLYWYRQTLGQGPEFLTYFQNEAQLEKSRLLSDRFSAERPKGSFSTLEIQRTEQGDSAMYLCASSFDTDEQYFGPGTRLTVT.

This chain links TRBV6-2 or TRBV6-3 with TRBJ1-2; a weak D match, TRBD1 (5 bases). Trimming shortened V by 9 bases and J by 5 bases, and 25 bases separated the two germline ends. The CDR3 runs to 16 residues. The V gene's germline CDR1 is MNHEY and CDR2 SVGEGT. The CDR3, as DNA: TGTGCCAGGGGAGACGGAGACCACGGGGGAGAGTATGGCTACACCTTC. Translated: CARGDGDHGGEYGYTF.

The rearrangement links TRBV7-2 to TRBJ2-2; 14 bases align to TRBD2. CDR1 is SGHTA and CDR2 is FQGNSA in the germline V gene. The CDR3 spans 20 residues. V lost 2 bases to trimming and J lost 2 bases; unmatched junction nucleotides: 10. The CDR3 region is CASSLRTSGRTPINTGELFF. The CDR3 nucleotides are TGTGCCAGCAGCTTAAGGACTAGCGGGAGGACGCCTATTAACACCGGGGAGCTGTTTTTT. The variable domain in full, with the rest retrieved from reference TRBV7-2 and TRBJ2-2, is GAGVSQSPSNKVTEKGKDVELRCDPISGHTALYWYRQSLGQGLEFLIYFQGNSAPDKSGLPSDRFSAERTGGSVSTLTIQRTQQEDSAVYLCASSLRTSGRTPINTGELFFGEGSRLTVL.

The rearrangement uses TRBV7-2 and TRBJ2-1; D gene ambiguous. The V gene's germline CDR1 is SGHTA and CDR2 FQGNSA. Trimming shortened V by 4 bases and J by 7 bases, and 14 bases separated the two germline ends. This CDR3 region has 14 residues. In DNA form, the CDR3 reads TGTGCCAGCAGCTCCGGTCTTCTTGGGAATGAGCAGTTCTTC. Encoded protein: CASSSGLLGNEQFF.

There are a few counts of this clonotype. At one end, the junction sequence differs from germline, possibly due to a read error. The chain couples TRBV20-1 to TRBJ2-3; 11 bases match TRBD2. Germline-derived CDR1 and CDR2 are DFQATT and SNEGSKA (reference sequence). This CDR3 has 17 residues. CDR3 sequence: CSARSTSGTEYTNTQYF. The DNA of the CDR3 is TGCAGTGCTAGGTCGACTAGCGGGACCGAGTACACAAATACGCAGTATTTT.

This clonotype occurred a few times. The gene calls are TRBV7-9 and TRBJ1-2; D is perhaps TRBD1 (5 bases). The CDR3 runs 15 residues. Deletions cut 6 bases from V and 0 bases from J, with 14 bases between. Germline CDR1 and CDR2: SEHNR and FQNEAQ (reference sequence). The CDR3 sequence: CASSPWDRANYGYTF. The CDR3 DNA follows: TGTGCCAGCAGTCCCTGGGACCGCGCTAACTATGGCTACACCTTC.

The J gene is TRBJ2-1, the V gene TRBV29-1, with unresolved D. Per germline, CDR1 SQVTM and CDR2 ANQGSEA. Trimming took 4 bases from V and 9 from J, leaving 19 bases between them. The CDR3 extends over 14 amino acids. Here the CDR3 reads CSVGPFPSMVEQFF. CDR3 nucleotide sequence: TGCAGCGTTGGCCCATTCCCAAGCATGGTTGAGCAGTTCTTC.

This clonotype was seen many times. The chain combines TRBV6-1 with TRBJ1-4, with 10 bases fitting TRBD1. The V gene end was trimmed by 6 bases and the J gene end by 7 bases; junction bases not matched to a gene: 2. Germline loops: CDR1 MNHNS, CDR2 SASEGT. CDR3 length: 13 residues. The CDR3 loop is CASSDRGLEKLFF. The CDR3 DNA sequence: TGTGCCAGCAGCGACAGGGGGCTTGAAAAACTGTTTTTT.